A selection of T cell receptor beta chains follows, all from one sample in a study of blood T cell repertoires in COVID-19. Sequenced by immunoSEQ multiplex PCR; TCRdb stores in-frame clones only, minus some. This sample has hundreds of thousands of clones, with roughly 87% found just once. Material for sequencing was PBMCs or T cells enriched from blood (not recorded which). Source of these receptors: a woman in her 30s who had recovered from COVID-19. CDR3s include the opening cysteine and the closing phenylalanine or tryptophan. Each record gives: D gene, J gene, V gene, clone size, CDR3 protein, CDR3 DNA. D genes are given only for firm matches. Some rows mark clone size as missing; the rest say once, few, many or name a class of expanded clone.

D: TRBD1; J: TRBJ1-5; V: TRBV19; size: once; CDR3: CASSIDHTTGVSNQPQHF; DNA: TGTGCCAGTAGTATAGATCACACGACAGGGGTGAGCAATCAGCCCCAGCATTTT
D: -; J: TRBJ1-2; V: TRBV27; size: -; CDR3: CASGSGVARNYGYTF; DNA: TGTGCCAGCGGGAGCGGGGTGGCGCGTAACTATGGCTACACCTTC
D: -; J: TRBJ2-3; V: TRBV7-7; size: -; CDR3: CASSLAMGQGDTQYF; DNA: TGTGCCAGCAGCTTAGCGATGGGGCAGGGGGATACGCAGTATTTT
D: TRBD1; J: TRBJ1-5; V: TRBV7-9; size: -; CDR3: CASSRQGPQGNQPQHF; DNA: TGTGCCAGCAGCCGACAGGGGCCCCAAGGTAATCAGCCCCAGCATTTT
D: TRBD1; J: TRBJ1-6; V: TRBV27; size: -; CDR3: CASSPGDRNSPLHF; DNA: TGTGCCAGCAGTCCGGGGGACAGGAATTCACCCCTCCACTTT
D: -; J: TRBJ2-2; V: TRBV11-2; size: -; CDR3: CASSFPRGTLPNTGELFF; DNA: TGTGCCAGCAGCTTTCCTCGAGGGACATTACCGAACACCGGGGAGCTGTTTTTT
D: TRBD2; J: TRBJ2-5; V: TRBV28; size: -; CDR3: CASSFSPGVYGGRYQETQYF; DNA: TGTGCCAGCAGTTTTTCCCCGGGGGTATACGGGGGGAGGTACCAAGAGACCCAGTACTTC
D: -; J: TRBJ1-2; V: TRBV28; size: -; CDR3: CASSGGGRANYGYTF; DNA: TGTGCCAGCAGTGGGGGGGGAAGGGCTAACTATGGCTACACCTTC
D: -; J: TRBJ2-7; V: TRBV6-2/TRBV6-3; size: -; CDR3: CASSYHSLGTTSYEQYF; DNA: TGTGCCAGCAGTTACCACTCTCTCGGGACAACCTCCTACGAGCAGTACTTC
D: TRBD1; J: TRBJ1-2; V: TRBV28; size: -; CDR3: CASSAPQGTPHGYTF; DNA: TGTGCCAGCAGTGCGCCACAGGGGACTCCCCATGGCTACACCTTC
D: -; J: TRBJ1-5; V: TRBV7-6; size: -; CDR3: CASSLGENQPQHF; DNA: TGTGCCAGCAGCTTAGGAGAGAATCAGCCCCAGCATTTT
D: -; J: TRBJ1-5; V: TRBV19; size: -; CDR3: CASSIRTEDQPQHF; DNA: TGTGCCAGTAGTATCAGGACAGAAGATCAGCCCCAGCATTTT
D: TRBD2; J: TRBJ2-1; V: TRBV10-2; size: -; CDR3: CASAETVTSGNEQFF; DNA: TGCGCCAGCGCTGAAACCGTAACTAGCGGCAATGAGCAGTTCTTC
D: -; J: TRBJ2-7; V: TRBV5-6; size: -; CDR3: CASSFPGWSSYEQYF; DNA: TGTGCCAGCAGCTTTCCCGGGTGGAGCTCCTACGAGCAGTACTTC
D: TRBD2; J: TRBJ2-4; V: TRBV6-6; size: -; CDR3: CASSPVAGGLFSMDIQYF; DNA: TGTGCCAGCAGTCCGGTTGCGGGGGGGCTCTTTTCTATGGACATTCAGTACTTC
D: TRBD1; J: TRBJ1-5; V: TRBV15; size: -; CDR3: CATSSQDRYWGNQPQHF; DNA: TGTGCCACCAGCTCTCAGGACAGGTATTGGGGCAATCAGCCCCAGCATTTT
D: -; J: TRBJ2-3; V: TRBV5-4; size: -; CDR3: CASSPTGGADTQYF; DNA: TGTGCCAGCAGCCCCACAGGAGGGGCAGATACGCAGTATTTT
D: -; J: TRBJ1-2; V: TRBV7-6; size: -; CDR3: CASSLDPGYGYTF; DNA: TGTGCCAGCAGCTTAGATCCAGGCTATGGCTACACCTTC
D: -; J: TRBJ1-4; V: TRBV30; size: -; CDR3: CAWSPVGWGDEKLFF; DNA: TGTGCCTGGAGTCCTGTGGGGTGGGGGGATGAAAAACTGTTTTTT
D: TRBD1; J: TRBJ1-1; V: TRBV19; size: -; CDR3: CASSMGQIYTEAFF; DNA: TGTGCCAGTAGTATGGGACAGATTTACACTGAAGCTTTCTTT
D: -; J: TRBJ1-3; V: TRBV6-1; size: -; CDR3: CASSEGDRGNTIYF; DNA: TGTGCCAGCAGTGAAGGCGACAGGGGAAACACCATATATTTT
D: TRBD1; J: TRBJ1-5; V: TRBV15; size: -; CDR3: CATSVGQGNLGYQPQHF; DNA: TGTGCCACCAGCGTCGGACAGGGCAACCTTGGCTATCAGCCCCAGCATTTT
D: -; J: TRBJ1-5; V: TRBV19; size: -; CDR3: CASSIVRGARVQPQHF; DNA: TGTGCCAGTAGTATAGTGCGGGGGGCGCGTGTACAGCCCCAGCATTTT
D: TRBD1; J: TRBJ2-1; V: TRBV30; size: -; CDR3: CAWKGTGVNEQFF; DNA: TGTGCCTGGAAAGGGACAGGGGTCAATGAGCAGTTCTTC
D: TRBD1; J: TRBJ1-1; V: TRBV5-1; size: -; CDR3: CASSFGDRRGQVTFF; DNA: TGCGCCAGCAGCTTTGGGGACCGCAGGGGGCAGGTTACTTTCTTT
D: -; J: TRBJ2-1; V: TRBV4-2; size: once; CDR3: CASSLSDSYNEQFF; DNA: TGTGCCAGCAGCCTCAGCGACTCCTACAATGAGCAGTTCTTC
D: TRBD1; J: TRBJ1-4; V: TRBV9; size: -; CDR3: CASSVRQGLREKLFF; DNA: TGTGCCAGCAGCGTCAGACAGGGTTTGAGGGAAAAACTGTTTTTT
D: TRBD2; J: TRBJ2-1; V: TRBV7-2; size: -; CDR3: CASSLAGLVEQFF; DNA: TGTGCCAGCAGCTTAGCGGGACTAGTTGAGCAGTTCTTC
D: -; J: TRBJ1-1; V: TRBV6-5; size: -; CDR3: CASSSPSGNTEAFF; DNA: TGTGCCAGCAGTTCCCCATCCGGGAACACTGAAGCTTTCTTT
D: -; J: TRBJ2-5; V: TRBV11-3; size: -; CDR3: CASSLRRQRQETQYF; DNA: TGTGCCAGCAGCCTAAGGAGACAGCGCCAAGAGACCCAGTACTTC
D: -; J: TRBJ1-3; V: TRBV11-3; size: -; CDR3: CASSLYTGPTAGGNTIYF; DNA: TGTGCCAGCAGCCTATATACAGGACCCACCGCGGGGGGAAACACCATATATTTT
D: -; J: TRBJ2-1; V: TRBV3-1/TRBV3-2; size: -; CDR3: CASSQDTSLSLRQGNEQFF; DNA: TGTGCCAGCAGCCAAGATACCTCACTGTCGTTGCGGCAAGGCAATGAGCAGTTCTTC